The 18 T cell receptor beta chains in this list originate from one sample, sequenced in a study of control samples from healthy donors and cancer patients. Clones were sequenced by immunoSEQ multiplex PCR, and TCRdb holds only the in-frame ones, with some missing. The sample has 160,000 or so clones; roughly 92% are singletons. The specimen sequenced was blood. All receptors come from a woman aged 30 to 39 in good health.

The chain is built from TRBV4-1 and TRBJ2-7; no definite D call. Per germline, CDR1 MGHRA and CDR2 YSYEKL. This CDR3 contains 16 residues. Between the trimmed V and J ends, which lost 0 bases and 2 bases, there was a span of 14 bases. CDR3 region: CASSQDVGKLTYEQYF. For the CDR3, the DNA is TGCGCCAGCAGCCAAGACGTAGGGAAATTAACCTACGAGCAGTACTTC.

The chain uses TRBV18 and TRBJ2-6, with a possible D match to TRBD2 (5 bases). The CDR3 extends over 15 amino acids. Trimming took 1 base from V and 3 from J, leaving 7 bases between them. CDR1 and CDR2 (germline): KGHSH, LQKENI. Written as DNA, the CDR3 is TGTGCCAGCTCACCACTCGGAGGTGGGGCCAACGTCCTGACTTTC. Protein product: CASSPLGGGANVLTF.

The chain has TRBV11-2 and TRBJ1-2; 12 nucleotides line up with TRBD1. Germline loops: CDR1 SGHAT, CDR2 FQNNGV. The length of the CDR3 is 18 residues. The V and J ends lost 1 base and 3 bases, in that order; junction bases with no gene match: 9. As DNA, the CDR3 is TGTGCCAGCAGCTTAGCCCTCCGGGACAGGGGGCGCGACTATGGCTACACCTTC. Protein sequence: CASSLALRDRGRDYGYTF.

The chain employs TRBV3-1 (or the pseudogene TRBV3-2) and TRBJ2-7; maybe TRBD2 (6 bases). V shed 1 base and J shed 3 bases, with 13 bases lying between them. The CDR3 length is 15 residues. The germline CDR1 and CDR2 sequences are LGHDT and YNNKEL (reference sequence). This CDR3 is CASSQGGAVYYEQYF. The CDR3 coding sequence is TGTGCCAGCAGCCAAGGCGGGGCCGTCTACTACGAGCAGTACTTC.

V usage is TRBV2 and J usage is TRBJ2-7, with a weak D call TRBD2 (6 bases). The germline V gene has CDR1 SNHLY and CDR2 FYNNEI. V was trimmed by 5 bases and J by 3 bases, leaving 11 bases between them. The CDR3 is 13 amino acids. In DNA, the CDR3 is TGTGCCAGCAGTAAGGCGGGGAGCTACGAGCAGTACTTC. The encoded protein is CASSKAGSYEQYF.

The rearrangement joins TRBV28 to TRBJ1-4, with 8 bases lining up with TRBD1. The CDR3 totals 16 residues. Unmatched junction bases numbered 8, after V lost 5 bases and J lost 3 bases. CDR1 is MDHEN and CDR2 is SYDVKM in the germline V gene. CDR3: CASSQYQGAANEKLFF. The CDR3 DNA sequence: TGTGCCAGCAGTCAATACCAGGGGGCTGCTAATGAAAAACTGTTTTTT.

The V and J genes are TRBV11-2 and TRBJ1-3; D uncertain. The CDR3 is made up of 14 amino acids. Looked up from germline, CDR1 is SGHAT and CDR2 is FQNNGV. V lost 4 bases and J 3 bases, leaving 10 bases between the germline ends. The DNA for the CDR3 is TGTGCCAGCAGCTCCCGTATGCATGGAAACACCATATATTTT. Translation: CASSSRMHGNTIYF.

J is TRBJ1-2 and V is TRBV28, with D maybe TRBD1 (6 bases). The CDR3 sequence is 14 residues long. V lost 3 bases, J lost 9 bases, and 17 bases lay in between. Germline CDR1 MDHEN, CDR2 SYDVKM. The DNA of the CDR3 is TGTGCCAGCAGTTTGTCCGGGGGCGCGTTAAGCTACACCTTC. It is translated as CASSLSGGALSYTF.

The chain has TRBV29-1 and TRBJ2-5; no firm D call. V shed 7 bases and J shed 3 bases, with 12 bases lying between them. This CDR3 has 12 amino acids. Germline V lookup: CDR1 SQVTM, CDR2 ANQGSEA. In DNA form, the CDR3 reads TGCAGCGACCGGACGGATAAAGAGACCCAGTACTTC. Protein product: CSDRTDKETQYF.

The chain carries TRBV9 and TRBJ2-7, with a possible D match to TRBD1 (6 bases). The CDR3 has 16 amino acids. In germline, CDR1 is SGDLS, CDR2 YYNGEE. The V gene lost 0 bases and the J gene lost 2 bases, with 15 bases spanning the gap. As DNA, the CDR3 is TGTGCCAGCAGCGTAGAAACGGGACACCTCCCCTACGAGCAGTACTTC. It is translated as CASSVETGHLPYEQYF.

The V gene is TRBV29-1, the J gene TRBJ1-1; D uncertain. V was cut by 7 bases and J by 0 bases, with 12 bases left in between. Per germline, CDR1 SQVTM and CDR2 ANQGSEA. The length of the CDR3 is 13 residues. Written as DNA, the CDR3 is TGCAGCGCTGGAAGGGTAGTGAACACTGAAGCTTTCTTT. This gives the protein CSAGRVVNTEAFF.

The genes are TRBV21-1 and TRBJ2-7; the table assigns TRBD2, which was not confirmed against the DNA. TRBV21-1 is an annotated pseudogene. The CDR3 sequence is 13 residues long. DNA of the CDR3: TGTGCCATCACGGGAGGGAGGGCCCCCGAGCAGTACTTC. Residues: CAITGGRAPEQYF.

The rearrangement links TRBV5-1 to TRBJ2-7, with unresolved D. CDR1 and CDR2 from the germline V gene are SGHRS and YFSETQ. The CDR3 is 14 residues long. Trimming cost V 0 bases and J 0 bases, with 7 bases left between them. The CDR3 loop reads CASSLGPRSYEQYF. Written as DNA, the CDR3 is TGCGCCAGCAGCTTGGGACCTCGCTCCTACGAGCAGTACTTC.

V gene TRBV28 combines with J gene TRBJ1-1; 8 bases fit TRBD1. The CDR3 spans 14 residues. The V gene's germline CDR1 is MDHEN and CDR2 SYDVKM. V trimming: 3 bases; J trimming: 8 bases; junction bases outside the gene matches: 8. The CDR3 nucleotides read TGTGCCAGCAGTTTCCGGGGACAGGAGGGCGAAGCTTTCTTT. Protein: CASSFRGQEGEAFF.

The chain recombines TRBV29-1 with TRBJ2-7; a weak D match, TRBD2 (7 bases). The CDR3 covers 13 residues. CDR1 is SQVTM and CDR2 is ANQGSEA in the germline V gene. V was clipped by 7 bases and J by 3 bases, with 16 bases between them. Here the CDR3 DNA reads TGCAGCGCCAGGGAGGGGGACCTCTACGAGCAGTACTTC. It yields the protein CSAREGDLYEQYF.

The chain links TRBV20-1 to TRBJ2-3, with D uncertain. This CDR3 contains 14 residues. Deletions cut 3 bases from V and 2 bases from J, with 12 bases between. Germline loops: CDR1 DFQATT, CDR2 SNEGSKA (reference sequence). The CDR3 bases are TGCAGTGCTAGTCGGCAGACTTCCACAGATACGCAGTATTTT. It specifies CSASRQTSTDTQYF.

The chain employs TRBV7-6 and TRBJ2-1, with 10 bases matching TRBD2. V dropped 5 bases and J dropped 6; count of bases not matched to a gene: 7. The CDR3 is 15 amino acids. Germline values: CDR1 SGHVS, CDR2 FNYEAQ. CDR3 nucleotide sequence: TGTGCCAGCAGCCCCATGGGACTAGCGTCCAATGAGCAGTTCTTC. Protein sequence: CASSPMGLASNEQFF.

V and J are TRBV19 and TRBJ2-3; perhaps TRBD2 as D (6 bases). V was clipped by 7 bases and J by 3 bases, with 17 bases between them. Germline V CDR1 and CDR2: LNHDA, SQIVND (reference sequence). The CDR3 is made up of 15 amino acids. The DNA of the CDR3 is TGTGCCAGTACGGAGGGGCCGATTAAAACAGATACGCAGTATTTT. Amino acid sequence: CASTEGPIKTDTQYF.